Shown below are 17 T cell receptor beta chains from a single sample sequenced in a study of esophageal squamous cell carcinoma under preoperative chemotherapy. The time point is: after preoperative PTX-NDP chemotherapy. TCRdb redid the calling of the PCR reads with MiXCR, one entry per CDR3 protein. The sample has 34,000 or so distinct CDR3 sequences, 50% to 60% seen once; the top ten hold about 23%. The sample was collected from a patient given preoperative chemotherapy. These receptors originate from a human donor with esophageal squamous cell carcinoma. The donor label of this sample is uncertain.

This clonotype was recorded once. Mismatch with germline at one junction end may stem from a read error. The chain uses TRBV7-2 and TRBJ2-3; the D is unclear. The CDR3 length is 14 residues. CDR1 SGHTA and CDR2 FQGNSA come from the germline V gene. This chain's CDR3 is CAGSVRRSTETQYF. CDR3 nucleotides: TGTGCCGGCAGCGTGCGGCGTAGCACAGAGACGCAGTATTTT.

Remarks on this clonotype: A read error may be the cause here, since a much bigger clone is one base away. The gene calls are TRBV7-9 and TRBJ2-2; 9 bases match TRBD2. The germline V gene encodes CDR1 SEHNR and CDR2 FQNEAQ (reference sequence). This CDR3 has 17 amino acids. The CDR3 loop is CASSHPAAGGYTGEPFF. As DNA, the CDR3 is TGTGCCAGCAGCCACCCGGCGGCGGGGGGGTACACCGGGGAGCCGTTTTTT. Supplemented by reference TRBV7-9 and TRBJ2-2, the full variable domain reads DTGVSQNPRHKITKRGQNVTFRCDPISEHNRLYWYRQTLGQGPEFLTYFQNEAQLEKSRLLSDRFSAERPKGSFSTLEIQRTEQGDSAMYLCASSHPAAGGYTGEPFFGEGSRLTVL.

This rearrangement joins TRBV11-3 to TRBJ1-1, with D unclear. Germline-derived CDR1 and CDR2 are SGHNT and YENEEA. The CDR3 has 14 residues. Trimming removed 1 base from V and 4 bases from J, with 10 bases in between. CDR3 DNA sequence: TGTGCCAGCAGCTTAGGTGGGGTACGCACTGAAGCTTTCTTT. Amino acid sequence: CASSLGGVRTEAFF.

This clonotype has ten or more counts. The rearrangement joins TRBV7-8 to TRBJ2-5; D remains unclear. Germline values: CDR1 SGHVS, CDR2 FQNEAQ. Trimming removed 5 bases from V and 5 bases from J, with 15 bases in between. This CDR3 is 14 amino acids long. The DNA for the CDR3 is TGTGCCAGCAGCGTACTGGGCCCGGAGGAGACCCAGTACTTC. Its translation is CASSVLGPEETQYF.

This clonotype is medium-sized. The chain couples TRBV7-6 to TRBJ2-7; TRBD1 matches 12 bases. Germline loops: CDR1 SGHVS, CDR2 FNYEAQ. Trimming removed 5 bases from V and 0 bases from J; junction bases left unmatched: 11. The CDR3 consists of 18 residues. CDR3 amino acids: CASSHPGTGGDGSYEQYF. CDR3 DNA sequence: TGTGCCAGCAGCCATCCCGGGACAGGGGGCGATGGCTCCTACGAGCAGTACTTC.

This chain joins TRBV12-5 and TRBJ2-7; 9 nucleotides line up with TRBD2. V shed 2 bases and J 0 bases; nucleotides not matched to a gene: 11. Germline V gives CDR1 LGHNT, CDR2 FRNRAP. This CDR3 is built from 18 residues. This CDR3 is CASGLLIGGSGSSYEQYF. DNA for the CDR3: TGTGCTAGTGGTTTGTTAATAGGTGGTAGCGGGAGCTCCTACGAGCAGTACTTC.

This clonotype was found many times. The chain links TRBV6-1 to TRBJ2-1; D is uncertain. The CDR3 is made up of 13 amino acids. The germline V gene has CDR1 MNHNS and CDR2 SASEGT. The V end lost 7 bases, the J end lost 4 bases, and 11 bases lay between the germline ends. Here the CDR3 reads CASTRTSYNEQFF. CDR3 sequence (DNA): TGTGCCAGCACCCGGACCTCTTACAATGAGCAGTTCTTC.

A note on this clonotype: One junction end does not reproduce the germline sequence, and a read error may be involved. Here the CDR3 reads CASSSPGTSGKGTQYF. The CDR3 DNA reads TGTGCCAGCAGCTCACCGGGGACTAGCGGCAAAGGGACGCAGTATTTC. The V and J genes are TRBV11-3 and TRBJ2-3, with 11 bases matching TRBD2. Germline values: CDR1 SGHNT, CDR2 YENEEA. The CDR3 is 16 amino acids. Drawing the rest from reference TRBV11-3 and TRBJ2-3, the complete variable domain is EAGVVQSPRYKIIEKKQPVAFWCNPISGHNTLYWYLQNLGQGPELLIRYENEEAVDDSQLPKDRFSAERLKGVDSTLKIQPAELGDSAVYLCASSSPGTSGKGTQYFGPGTRLTVL.

This sequence joins TRBV5-4 and TRBJ1-1; no definite D call. The germline gives CDR1 SGHNT, CDR2 YYREEE (reference sequence). The CDR3 is 11 amino acids. Trimming removed 0 bases from V and 11 bases from J, with 8 bases in between. The CDR3 nucleotides read TGTGCCAGCAGCTTGGAACAGCGCGCTTTCTTT. Its protein is CASSLEQRAFF.

The V and J genes are TRBV7-9 and TRBJ2-1, with D possibly being TRBD2 (6 bases). Per the germline V gene, CDR1 is SEHNR and CDR2 is FQNEAQ (reference sequence). The ends were cut back, 1 base at V and 13 bases at J, with 20 bases in the middle. CDR3 length equals 15 residues. The CDR3 bases are TGTGCCAGCAGCTTAGGGGGGACTCCTGAGGAGACCCAGTTCTTC. It encodes CASSLGGTPEETQFF. The variable domain in full, with the rest retrieved from reference TRBV7-9 and TRBJ2-1, is DTGVSQNPRHKITKRGQNVTFRCDPISEHNRLYWYRQTLGQGPEFLTYFQNEAQLEKSRLLSDRFSAERPKGSFSTLEIQRTEQGDSAMYLCASSLGGTPEETQFFGPGTRLTVL.

The gene calls are TRBV11-2 and TRBJ1-2, with 9 bases fitting TRBD1. Germline V gene sequence: CDR1 SGHAT, CDR2 FQNNGV. J lost 5 bases, V lost 5 bases, and 3 bases had no gene match. The CDR3 is made up of 13 amino acids. This CDR3 reads CASSPGQGYGYTF. CDR3 nucleotides: TGTGCCAGCAGCCCGGGACAGGGATATGGCTACACCTTC.

This clonotype was observed a handful of times. The V and J genes are TRBV7-3 and TRBJ2-1; D gene ambiguous. The CDR3 contains 15 residues. Trimming took 1 base from V and 5 from J, leaving 12 bases between them. Germline CDR1 is SGHTA and CDR2 is FQGTGA. The CDR3 coding sequence is TGTGCCAGCAGCTTAATATCCGGGTTAAACAATGAGCAGTTCTTC. Protein: CASSLISGLNNEQFF.

In its sample, this clonotype was seen once. The chain is built from TRBV7-2 and TRBJ2-6; D might be TRBD2 (6 bases). The DNA matches TRBJ2-5 better at its end, which makes the J call doubtful. This CDR3 contains 14 residues. From germline, CDR1 is SGHTA and CDR2 FQGNSA. The chain's CDR3 is CASSQLGGANIQYF. CDR3 DNA: TGTGCCAGCAGCCAATTGGGCGGGGCCAACATCCAGTACTTC.

This clonotype was found many times. The chain links TRBV7-2 to TRBJ1-6, with TRBD1 as a possible D gene (6 bases). The V gene lost 4 bases and the J gene lost 14 bases, with 18 bases spanning the gap. The CDR3 runs 14 residues. Germline V CDR1 and CDR2: SGHTA, FQGNSA. The CDR3 spells CASSSDSTFKALHF. CDR3 DNA sequence: TGTGCCAGCAGCTCGGACAGTACGTTCAAAGCCCTCCACTTT.

For the CDR3, the DNA is TGTGCCAGCAGCTTTGACTGGGACACTGAAGCTTTCTTT. Protein: CASSFDWDTEAFF. This chain uses TRBV7-6 with TRBJ1-1; D remains unclear. The CDR3 contains 13 residues. V lost 3 bases and J lost 3, with 8 bases in between. Germline assignment: CDR1 SGHVS and CDR2 FNYEAQ.

This clonotype was seen more than once but under ten times. This sequence joins TRBV7-2 and TRBJ2-3, with a possible D match to TRBD1 (6 bases). The CDR3 contains 17 residues. From germline, CDR1 is SGHTA and CDR2 FQGNSA. V was trimmed by 3 bases and J by 10 bases, leaving 26 bases between them. The CDR3 spells CASSLGAGTLKSGAQYF. In DNA, the CDR3 is TGTGCCAGCAGCTTGGGGGCCGGGACCCTAAAATCCGGGGCGCAGTATTTT.

V usage is TRBV5-6 and J usage is TRBJ2-3, with TRBD2 as a possible D gene (7 bases). The V end was cut by 4 bases, the J end by 1 base, with 25 bases between. Germline values: CDR1 SGHDT, CDR2 YYEEEE. The length of the CDR3 is 19 residues. CDR3 region: CASSPGLGGGLLGTDTQYF. CDR3 DNA sequence: TGTGCCAGCAGCCCCGGTTTGGGGGGGGGCCTACTGGGCACAGATACGCAGTATTTT.